The sequence of this T cell receptor (beta chain) was determined in a study of STAT3 mutations in large granular lymphocyte leukemia. Study results and limitations: At least one immunodominant TCR beta clonotype appeared in every T-cell large granular lymphocyte leukemia patient.

CDR3 length equals 13 residues. Trimming removed 6 bases from V and 3 bases from J; junction bases left unmatched: 4. Germline assignment: CDR1 GTSNPN and CDR2 SVGIG (reference sequence). Notes on this clone: Its matching antigen is unknown.

Repertoires were generated with immunoSEQ multiplex PCR, while TCRdb's copy carries only in-frame clones and drops some. The table includes 5,600 or so clones, approximately 70% detected once. The sequenced sample was PBMCs. This receptor was obtained from a human donor with T large granular lymphocyte leukemia. Some clones in this sample may be carry-over from other donors' samples. The chain is built from TRBV30 and TRBJ2-7; 11 positions match TRBD1. CDR3 region: CACLGQGGYEQYF. The CDR3 nucleotides are TGTGCCTGCCTGGGACAGGGGGGCTACGAGCAGTACTTC.